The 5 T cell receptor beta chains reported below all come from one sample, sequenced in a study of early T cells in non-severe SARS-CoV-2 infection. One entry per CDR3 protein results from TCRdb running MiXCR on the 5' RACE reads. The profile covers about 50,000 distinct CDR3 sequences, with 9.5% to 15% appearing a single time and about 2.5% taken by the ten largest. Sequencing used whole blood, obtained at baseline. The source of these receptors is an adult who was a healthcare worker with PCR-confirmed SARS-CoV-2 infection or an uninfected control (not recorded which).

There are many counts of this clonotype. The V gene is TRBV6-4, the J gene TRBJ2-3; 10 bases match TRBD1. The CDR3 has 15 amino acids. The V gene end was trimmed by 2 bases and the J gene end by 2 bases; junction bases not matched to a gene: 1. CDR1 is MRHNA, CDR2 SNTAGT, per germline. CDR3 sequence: CASSDGTGDTDTQYF. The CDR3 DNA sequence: TGTGCCAGCAGTGACGGGACAGGGGACACAGATACGCAGTATTTT.

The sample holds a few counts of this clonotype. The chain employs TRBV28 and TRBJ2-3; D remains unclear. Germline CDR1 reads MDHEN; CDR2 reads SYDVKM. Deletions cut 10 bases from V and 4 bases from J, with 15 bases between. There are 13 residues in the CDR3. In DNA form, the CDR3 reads TGTGCCACACACCTAGGGCGCGCAGATACGCAGTATTTT. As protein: CATHLGRADTQYF.

CDR3 residues: CSAADRGLYEQYF. The CDR3 nucleotides are TGCAGTGCTGCGGACAGGGGGCTCTACGAGCAGTACTTC. The rearrangement uses TRBV20-1 and TRBJ2-7; 11 bases agree with TRBD1. V lost 5 bases, J lost 3 bases, and 3 bases stayed unmatched. Germline V CDR1 and CDR2: DFQATT, SNEGSKA (reference sequence). CDR3 length: 13 residues.

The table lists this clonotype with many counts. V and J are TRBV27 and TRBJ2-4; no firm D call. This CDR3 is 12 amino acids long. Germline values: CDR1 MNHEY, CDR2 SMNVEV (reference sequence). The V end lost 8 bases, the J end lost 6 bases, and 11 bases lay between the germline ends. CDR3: CASLLTGNIQYF. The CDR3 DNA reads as TGTGCCAGCCTCCTGACCGGAAACATTCAGTACTTC.

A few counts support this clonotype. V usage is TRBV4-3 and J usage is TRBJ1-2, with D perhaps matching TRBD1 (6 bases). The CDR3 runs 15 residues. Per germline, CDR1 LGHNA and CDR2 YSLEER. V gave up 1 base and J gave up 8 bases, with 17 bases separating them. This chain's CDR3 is CASSQGTADVEGYTF. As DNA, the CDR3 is TGCGCCAGCAGCCAAGGGACAGCGGATGTCGAGGGCTACACCTTC.